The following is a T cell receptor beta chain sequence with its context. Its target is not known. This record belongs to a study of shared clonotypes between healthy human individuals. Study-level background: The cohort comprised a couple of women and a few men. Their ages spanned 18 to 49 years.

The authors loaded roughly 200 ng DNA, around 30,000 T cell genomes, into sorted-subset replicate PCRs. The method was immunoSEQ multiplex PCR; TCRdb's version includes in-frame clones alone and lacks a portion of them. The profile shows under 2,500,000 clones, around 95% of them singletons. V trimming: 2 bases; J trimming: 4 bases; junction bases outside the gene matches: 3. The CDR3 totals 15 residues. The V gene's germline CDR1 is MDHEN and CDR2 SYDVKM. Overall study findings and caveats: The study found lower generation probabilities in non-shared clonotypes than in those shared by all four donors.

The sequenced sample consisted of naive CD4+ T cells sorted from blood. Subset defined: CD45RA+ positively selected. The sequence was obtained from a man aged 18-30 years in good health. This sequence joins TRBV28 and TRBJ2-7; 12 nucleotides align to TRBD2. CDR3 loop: CASSLLAGGKYEQYF. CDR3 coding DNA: TGTGCCAGCAGTTTACTAGCGGGGGGGAAGTACGAGCAGTACTTC. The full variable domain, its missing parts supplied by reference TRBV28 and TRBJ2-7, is DVKVTQSSRYLVKRTGEKVFLECVQDMDHENMFWYRQDPGLGLRLIYFSYDVKMKEKGDIPEGYSVSREKKERFSLILESASTNQTSMYLCASSLLAGGKYEQYFGPGTRLTVT.